Presented here are 27 T cell receptor beta chains from one specimen sequenced in a study of CD8 T cells in ankylosing spondylitis. For these TCRs, the target antigens are not known. Regarding the study as a whole: Made up of under 10 highly homologous variants, a TCR beta motif appeared characteristic of ankylosing spondylitis blood.

TCRdb passed the 5' RACE reads through MiXCR, listing each CDR3 protein once. The sample gives 750,000 to 850,000 distinct CDR3 sequences, about 10% of which show up once; roughly 0.51% is in the top ten. The material sequenced was blood, either unsorted or a sorted T cell fraction (not recorded which). These receptors all come from a male donor with ankylosing spondylitis.

This clonotype occurred a few times. The chain has TRBV20-1 and TRBJ2-1; tentatively, D is TRBD1 (6 bases). CDR3 length equals 14 residues. Trimming cost V 3 bases and J 11 bases, with 20 bases left between them. Germline CDR1 and CDR2: DFQATT and SNEGSKA (reference sequence). In DNA, the CDR3 is TGCAGTGCTAGCTCCAACGGCAGGGGCGTTCAGCAGTTCTTC. As protein: CSASSNGRGVQQFF.

CDR3 in DNA: TGCGCCAGCAGCTTGTACAACACACTCGCTGGAAACACCATATATTTT. The encoded protein is CASSLYNTLAGNTIYF. The rearrangement joins TRBV5-1 to TRBJ1-3; no clear D. The CDR3 loop spans 16 amino acids. Trimming stripped 1 base from V and 2 bases from J, with 13 bases between. Per the germline V gene, CDR1 is SGHRS and CDR2 is YFSETQ.

CDR3: CASAPGRGYGYTF. The CDR3 bases are TGTGCCAGCGCCCCGGGGAGAGGCTATGGCTACACCTTC. The genes are TRBV7-2 and TRBJ1-2; D uncertain. V shed 8 bases and J shed 4 bases, with 14 bases lying between them. Germline V gene lookup returns CDR1 SGHTA and CDR2 FQGNSA. CDR3 length: 13 amino acids.

This clonotype came up a few times. V usage is TRBV5-4 and J usage is TRBJ2-3; maybe TRBD2 (6 bases). Germline assignment: CDR1 SGHNT and CDR2 YYREEE (reference sequence). The CDR3 covers 17 residues. Trimming pared 3 bases from V and 4 bases from J, leaving 21 bases between. CDR3 DNA: TGTGCCAGCAGCTCCCTCTCCGGGAGCGGCCCCGCAGATACGCAGTATTTT. The encoded protein is CASSSLSGSGPADTQYF.

This clonotype has only a few counts. V is TRBV6-5 and J is TRBJ1-1, with TRBD1 matching over 8 bases. The CDR3 runs 15 residues. Trimming removed 2 bases from V and 1 base from J; junction bases left unmatched: 3. Germline V lookup: CDR1 MNHEY, CDR2 SVGAGI. CDR3 bases: TGTGCCAGCAGTTACCCCGGGACAGGGAACACTGAAGCTTTCTTT. It encodes CASSYPGTGNTEAFF.

This clonotype was detected many times. V is TRBV12-3 or TRBV12-4 and J is TRBJ2-1, with 7 positions matching TRBD2. The J segment lost 7 bases and the V segment lost 2 bases, leaving 5 bases of the junction unmatched. The CDR3 sequence is 14 residues long. CDR3 bases: TGTGCCAGCAGTTTAAACGGGAGGTCTAATGAGCAGTTCTTC. As protein: CASSLNGRSNEQFF.

The chain couples TRBV20-1 to TRBJ2-5; D perhaps matches TRBD1 (6 bases). The germline V gene encodes CDR1 DFQATT and CDR2 SNEGSKA (reference sequence). The CDR3 covers 14 residues. V shed 1 base and J shed 5 bases, with 14 bases lying between them. The CDR3 loop reads CSARATGPAETQYF. CDR3 nucleotides: TGCAGTGCTAGAGCCACAGGGCCGGCGGAGACCCAGTACTTC.

This clonotype was seen at least ten times. This CDR3 reads CSAKRGPSNQPQHF. CDR3 DNA sequence: TGCAGTGCTAAACGGGGGCCTAGCAATCAGCCCCAGCATTTT. The chain joins TRBV20-1 to TRBJ1-5; TRBD1 is a possible D gene (6 bases). With 4 bases removed from V and 0 bases from J, the gap between germline ends came to 10 bases. CDR3 length: 14 residues. CDR1 is DFQATT, CDR2 SNEGSKA, per germline (reference sequence).

This clonotype has a handful of counts. At one boundary the junction diverges from the germline segment, which might be a read error. The rearrangement uses TRBV6-1 and TRBJ2-7, with 10 nucleotides matching TRBD1. CDR1 and CDR2 (germline): MNHNS, SASEGT. The CDR3 loop spans 12 amino acids. CDR3 nucleotide sequence: TGTGCCAGCAGTCCGGACAGGGGGAGGTCCTCCTTC. The encoded protein is CASSPDRGRSSF.

This clonotype was detected a few times. J is TRBJ1-4 and V is TRBV20-1; no definite D call. V was pared by 0 bases and J by 6 bases, with 2 bases between. CDR3 length: 11 residues. Germline CDR1 is DFQATT and CDR2 is SNEGSKA (reference sequence). The CDR3: CSARDDEKLFF. DNA of the CDR3: TGCAGTGCTAGAGATGATGAAAAACTGTTTTTT.

CDR3: CASSLLLAGAGAGTDTQYF. The CDR3 DNA reads as TGTGCCAGCAGTCTCCTTTTGGCGGGAGCCGGAGCAGGCACAGATACGCAGTATTTT. This sequence joins TRBV28 and TRBJ2-3; 7 bases match TRBD2. CDR1 is MDHEN and CDR2 is SYDVKM in the germline V gene. After removal of 5 bases from V and 1 base from J, the junction contained 18 bases not matched to a gene. The CDR3 spans 19 residues.

The chain is built from TRBV6-5 and TRBJ2-7; D may be TRBD1 (5 bases). The V gene's germline CDR1 is MNHEY and CDR2 SVGAGI. This CDR3 has 13 residues. The germline V and J ends were trimmed by 5 bases and 0 bases, with 8 bases remaining between them. The CDR3 nucleotides are TGTGCCAGCAGTCACAGGAACTCCTACGAGCAGTACTTC. Translating gives CASSHRNSYEQYF.

This clonotype was detected ten times or more. V is TRBV30 and J is TRBJ2-7, with 9 bases identical to TRBD1. This CDR3 region has 13 residues. From germline, CDR1 is GTSNPN and CDR2 SVGIG (reference sequence). Losses at the gene ends were 5 bases for V and 6 bases for J; bases not matched to a gene: 8. As DNA, the CDR3 is TGTGCCTGGGACCGGGACAGGGAGAGCGAGCAGTACTTC. Its protein is CAWDRDRESEQYF.

This clonotype has a handful of counts. V usage is TRBV20-1 and J usage is TRBJ2-7; unclear D gene. This CDR3 has 12 residues. Germline-derived CDR1 and CDR2 are DFQATT and SNEGSKA (reference sequence). With 0 bases removed from V and 3 bases from J, the gap between germline ends came to 6 bases. In DNA, the CDR3 is TGCAGTGCTAGAGATGGGCACTACGAGCAGTACTTC. Translated: CSARDGHYEQYF.

This chain connects TRBV3-1 to TRBJ1-5; 8 nucleotides match TRBD1. Looked up from germline, CDR1 is LGHDT and CDR2 is YNNKEL (reference sequence). CDR3 length: 15 residues. The V gene end was trimmed by 4 bases and the J gene end by 2 bases; junction bases not matched to a gene: 4. The CDR3: CASSRTGKGNQPQHF. CDR3 coding DNA: TGTGCCAGCAGCCGGACAGGGAAGGGCAATCAGCCCCAGCATTTT.

V is TRBV29-1 and J is TRBJ1-1; D not certain. Germline V gene data show CDR1 as SQVTM and CDR2 as ANQGSEA. V was shortened by 4 bases and J by 3 bases, with 3 bases between the two germline ends. This CDR3 is 10 amino acids long. CDR3: CSVADTEAFF. CDR3 coding DNA: TGCAGCGTTGCGGACACTGAAGCTTTCTTT.

The V call is TRBV4-1, the J call TRBJ1-1, with a tentative D call TRBD1 (5 bases). Germline V gene sequence: CDR1 MGHRA, CDR2 YSYEKL. The CDR3 contains 16 residues. V was shortened by 2 bases and J by 6 bases, with 19 bases between the two germline ends. CDR3: CASSQHVGGRNAEAFF. The CDR3 coding sequence is TGCGCCAGCAGCCAACACGTCGGGGGTCGCAACGCTGAAGCTTTCTTT.

This chain uses TRBV20-1 with TRBJ2-4; possibly TRBD1 for D (6 bases). Deletions cut 2 bases from V and 7 bases from J, with 6 bases between. This CDR3 is built from 11 residues. CDR1 DFQATT and CDR2 SNEGSKA come from the germline V gene (reference sequence). The CDR3 region is CSARQGNIQYF. The CDR3 nucleotides are TGCAGTGCTAGACAGGGGAACATTCAGTACTTC.

This clonotype was observed at least ten times. The chain recombines TRBV20-1 with TRBJ2-7; 7 bases line up with TRBD1. The CDR3 has 12 amino acids. The V segment lost 5 bases and the J segment 2 bases; nucleotides outside the gene matches: 3. The germline gives CDR1 DFQATT, CDR2 SNEGSKA (reference sequence). CDR3 sequence: CSAPGQPYEQYF. The DNA for the CDR3 is TGCAGTGCTCCGGGACAGCCCTACGAGCAGTACTTC.

In its sample, this clonotype was seen a few times. The chain links TRBV5-1 to TRBJ1-1; D is uncertain. From germline, CDR1 is SGHRS and CDR2 YFSETQ. The CDR3 covers 14 residues. V dropped 4 bases and J dropped 5 bases, with 15 bases sitting between them. CDR3 sequence (DNA): TGCGCCAGCAGCGGCCCGGGATTGTTAACTGAAGCTTTCTTT. Its protein is CASSGPGLLTEAFF.

This clonotype was counted a few times. The genes are TRBV7-2 and TRBJ1-3; no clear D. CDR1 SGHTA and CDR2 FQGNSA come from the germline V gene. The CDR3 has 13 amino acids. Trimming removed 5 bases from V and 4 bases from J, with 9 bases in between. In nucleotides, the CDR3 is TGTGCCAGCAGCCGCTACGAGGGAAACACCATATATTTT. This translates into CASSRYEGNTIYF.

The J gene is TRBJ2-3, the V gene TRBV28; D remains unclear. The CDR3 extends over 12 amino acids. V dropped 6 bases and J dropped 6 bases, with 10 bases sitting between them. Per germline, CDR1 MDHEN and CDR2 SYDVKM. CDR3 region: CASRLTRDTQYF. CDR3 in DNA: TGTGCCAGCAGACTGACACGCGATACGCAGTATTTT.

For this clonotype: A read error may produce the germline difference seen at one junction end. The gene calls are TRBV7-2 and TRBJ2-4; 10 nucleotides agree with TRBD1. Per germline, CDR1 SGHTA and CDR2 FQGNSA. This CDR3 is 14 amino acids long. CDR3 coding DNA: TGTGCCAGCAGCTTAGGACGGGACAGGGGACCCGTTGGCTTC. Protein product: CASSLGRDRGPVGF. Complete variable domain (other parts from reference TRBV7-2 and TRBJ2-4): GAGVSQSPSNKVTEKGKDVELRCDPISGHTALYWYRQSLGQGLEFLIYFQGNSAPDKSGLPSDRFSAERTGGSVSTLTIQRTQQEDSAVYLCASSLGRDRGPVGFGAGTRLSVL.

The chain couples TRBV4-2 to TRBJ2-1; 10 nucleotides align to TRBD2. The V segment lost 0 bases and the J segment 7 bases; nucleotides outside the gene matches: 9. The CDR3 is made up of 17 amino acids. The germline gives CDR1 LGHNA, CDR2 YNFKEQ. This CDR3 reads CASSQEIAGGFRNEQFF. The CDR3 DNA is TGTGCCAGCAGCCAAGAAATAGCGGGAGGTTTCAGAAATGAGCAGTTCTTC.

This clonotype came up a few times. The chain joins TRBV20-1 to TRBJ2-3, with no clear D. The CDR3 covers 14 residues. Trimming stripped 2 bases from V and 6 bases from J, with 15 bases between. Germline V gives CDR1 DFQATT, CDR2 SNEGSKA (reference sequence). CDR3 protein: CSARNRLGLDTQYF. The CDR3 DNA is TGCAGTGCTAGAAATAGGTTGGGTTTGGATACGCAGTATTTT.

This clonotype was recorded a few times. The chain joins TRBV9 to TRBJ2-2; perhaps TRBD2 as D (6 bases). V was cut by 7 bases and J by 4 bases, with 20 bases left in between. CDR1 and CDR2 from the germline V gene are SGDLS and YYNGEE. There are 16 residues in the CDR3. CDR3 protein: CASSRRGGSPTGELFF. The DNA for the CDR3 is TGTGCCAGCTCTAGGCGGGGTGGCAGTCCCACCGGGGAGCTGTTTTTT.

In this sample, this clonotype turned up a few times. The chain recombines TRBV7-3 with TRBJ1-6; TRBD1 might be the D (5 bases). The CDR3 length is 14 residues. Trimming shortened V by 5 bases and J by 10 bases, and 15 bases separated the two germline ends. Germline CDR1 and CDR2: SGHTA and FQGTGA. The CDR3 loop reads CASSPSGLGSPLHF. CDR3 nucleotide sequence: TGTGCCAGCAGCCCGTCGGGACTTGGCTCACCCCTCCACTTT.